This T cell receptor beta chain was recorded in a study of beta chain features in type 1 diabetes (dated by TCRdb to 2017 to 2018). Some background on the complete study: Patients and healthy donors did not differ in mean age, gender distribution, total cell number or subset yield. The study compared TCRB repertoires of sorted circulating CD4+ T cell subsets between recently diagnosed type 1 diabetes patients and matched healthy donors. A total of roughly 100 million sorted cells were examined across all samples, and the number of cells per subset was strongly correlated with RNA yield. Regulatory and stem cell-like memory subsets were obtained from only 8 patients and about eight healthy donors, while naive and central memory subsets were obtained from all 28 donors. The investigation overall reported the following: PCR may preferentially amplify shorter templates, but because patient and control samples were amplified and corrected together, any resulting skew would affect both groups equally. Naive, central memory and regulatory TCRB repertoires appeared to be more similar among patients than among healthy donors. Because the HLA sub-analyses included only small numbers of individuals, any influence of HLA type on TCRB rearrangement was left unresolved. At VDJ recombination sites, type 1 diabetes patients had fewer insertions and more deleted nucleotides, which implies abnormalities in thymic rearrangement. Because cDNA was sequenced instead of genomic DNA, highly expressing activated cells could be over-represented, though the groups showed no difference in activation or CD3 levels. In all four CD4+ subsets, TCRB CDR3 length was moderately but significantly shorter in type 1 diabetes patients.

Including the terminal cysteine and phenylalanine, the CDR3 comprises 14 residues. Of the read, only the CDR3 DNA is kept; its 42 bases are in frame from base 1. Trimming removed 5 bases from V and 8 bases from J; the gene matches leave 6 bases unexplained. CDR1 SQVTM and CDR2 ANQGSEA are derived from the germline V gene. A single peripheral blood draw of approximately 100 mL on average was collected from each donor into heparinised tubes. A BD FACSAria II was used to sort naive, central memory, regulatory and stem cell-like memory CD4+ T cells with a panel that included CD45RO, CCR7, CD25, CD127, CD95 and CD27. All sorted populations exceeded 98% purity. PBMCs were separated immediately by Lymphoprep density gradient centrifugation and were stained directly, without being cultured. So that batch effects would be minimized, each experiment stained and sorted samples in pairs, pairing one healthy donor with one patient.

This clone was seen repeatedly, ten times or more. Its antigen remains undetermined. Base quality data are lacking; no much larger clone is found one base away. The entire isolated RNA was reverse transcribed using the High Capacity cDNA Reverse Transcription Kit, and thus expressed TCRB transcripts were sequenced. Deep immunoSEQ sequencing was performed on naive, central memory and regulatory T cell samples, with an average of roughly 3.3 million total reads per sample. After sorted cells were lysed in RLT buffer, RNA was extracted with DNase-treated RNeasy Micro or Mini kits, with the choice depending on cell number. To prevent cross-contamination, every cell subset was processed on its own, while patient and healthy donor samples were processed together. Using the immunoSEQ multiplex PCR, TCRB sequences were amplified from cDNA into 87-bp fragments spanning the CDR3 region. Sequencing of the amplicons was performed on the Illumina HiSeq platform. The original methods were these. Synthetic template baselines were used to correct PCR bias computationally, reads within Hamming distance 2 were collapsed together, and singletons that could not be merged were discarded. By aligning reads against IMGT, V, D and J genes, CDR3 length, and insertions or deletions at six rearrangement sites were assigned. Within each subset, clonotype counts were normalized to sorted cell number, and only after that were true diversity and Gini coefficients computed with the tcR R package. Repertoire sharing was quantified using the overlap coefficient calculated on TCRB nucleotide sequences. TCRdb provides this immuneACCESS table in a form limited to in-frame rearrangements. Some clones are lacking; in checked studies, under half of them reflect an unresolved V gene, and why the rest are absent is not known. The V and J calls and clone size were taken over from that table, and D and trimming were inferred from the DNA. Recorded for this sample are 120,000 to 150,000 clones; less than 15% of them occurred a single time. The ten largest clones represent roughly 1.3% of the sample.

The specimen sequenced was central memory CD4+ T cells from blood. The source is a man younger than 30 with type 1 diabetes. The chain employs TRBV29-1 and TRBJ2-1, with TRBD2 identical over 13 junction bases. CDR3 reads: CSVRTSGGWDEQFF. The sequence in DNA is TGCAGCGTTCGGACTAGCGGGGGTTGGGATGAGCAGTTCTTC.